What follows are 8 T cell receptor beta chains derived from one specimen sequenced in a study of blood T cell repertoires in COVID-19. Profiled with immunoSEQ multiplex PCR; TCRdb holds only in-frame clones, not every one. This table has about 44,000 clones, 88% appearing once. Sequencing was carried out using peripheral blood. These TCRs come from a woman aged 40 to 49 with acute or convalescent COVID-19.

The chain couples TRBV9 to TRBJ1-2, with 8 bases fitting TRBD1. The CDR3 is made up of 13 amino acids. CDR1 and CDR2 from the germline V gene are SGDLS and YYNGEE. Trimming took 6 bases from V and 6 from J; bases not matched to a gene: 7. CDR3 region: CASTSQGADGYTF. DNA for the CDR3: TGTGCCAGCACTTCCCAGGGGGCGGATGGCTACACCTTC. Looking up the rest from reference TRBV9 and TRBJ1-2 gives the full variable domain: DSGVTQTPKHLITATGQRVTLRCSPRSGDLSVYWYQQSLDQGLQFLIQYYNGEERAKGNILERFSAQQFPDLHSELNLSSLELGDSALYFCASTSQGADGYTFGSGTRLTVV.

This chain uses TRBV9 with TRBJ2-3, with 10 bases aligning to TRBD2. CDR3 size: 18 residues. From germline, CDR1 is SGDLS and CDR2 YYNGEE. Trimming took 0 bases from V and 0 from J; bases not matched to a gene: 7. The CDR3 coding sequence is TGTGCCAGCAGCGTAGAAATAGCGGGGGGCCCTAGCACAGATACGCAGTATTTT. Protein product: CASSVEIAGGPSTDTQYF.

The DNA of the CDR3 is TGTGCCAGCAGAGACCGGGACAGGGGATATTACGAGCAGTACTTC. This sequence encodes CASRDRDRGYYEQYF. The genes are TRBV28 and TRBJ2-7, with 10 bases identical to TRBD1. CDR1 is MDHEN and CDR2 is SYDVKM in the germline V gene. This CDR3 spans 15 amino acids. After removal of 6 bases from V and 4 bases from J, the junction contained 9 bases not matched to a gene.

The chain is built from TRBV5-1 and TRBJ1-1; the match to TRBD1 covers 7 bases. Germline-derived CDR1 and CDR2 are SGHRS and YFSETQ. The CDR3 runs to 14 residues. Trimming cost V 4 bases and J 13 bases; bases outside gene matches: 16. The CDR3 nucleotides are TGCGCCAGCAGCGTGGGACAGCTCGTTGGGAAAGGTTTCTTT. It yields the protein CASSVGQLVGKGFF.

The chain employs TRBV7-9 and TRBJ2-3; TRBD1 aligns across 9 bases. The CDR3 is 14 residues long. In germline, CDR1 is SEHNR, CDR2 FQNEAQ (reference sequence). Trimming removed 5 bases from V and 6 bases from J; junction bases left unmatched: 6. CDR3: CASSADRGLDTQYF. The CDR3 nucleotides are TGTGCCAGCAGCGCGGACAGGGGACTTGATACGCAGTATTTT.

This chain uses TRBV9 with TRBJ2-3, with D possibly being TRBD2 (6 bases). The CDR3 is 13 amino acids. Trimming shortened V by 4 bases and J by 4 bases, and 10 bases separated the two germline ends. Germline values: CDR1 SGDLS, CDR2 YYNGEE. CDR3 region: CASSTRDSDTQYF. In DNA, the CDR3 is TGTGCCAGCAGCACCAGGGACTCAGATACGCAGTATTTT. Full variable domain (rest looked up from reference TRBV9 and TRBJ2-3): DSGVTQTPKHLITATGQRVTLRCSPRSGDLSVYWYQQSLDQGLQFLIQYYNGEERAKGNILERFSAQQFPDLHSELNLSSLELGDSALYFCASSTRDSDTQYFGPGTRLTVL.

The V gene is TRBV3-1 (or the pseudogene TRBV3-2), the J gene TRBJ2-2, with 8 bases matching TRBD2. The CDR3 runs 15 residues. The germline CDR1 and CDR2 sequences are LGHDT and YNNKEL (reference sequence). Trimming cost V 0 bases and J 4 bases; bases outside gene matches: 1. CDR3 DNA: TGTGCCAGCAGCCAAGATGCGGGAGGCACCGGGGAGCTGTTTTTT. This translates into CASSQDAGGTGELFF.

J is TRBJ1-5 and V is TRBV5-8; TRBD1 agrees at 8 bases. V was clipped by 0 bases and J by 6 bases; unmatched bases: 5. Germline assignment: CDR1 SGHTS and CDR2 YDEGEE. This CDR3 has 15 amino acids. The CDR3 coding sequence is TGTGCCAGCAGCTTGGTTGCAGGGGGCAGTCAGCCCCAGCATTTT. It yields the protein CASSLVAGGSQPQHF.